These 19 T cell receptor beta chains originate from one sample sequenced in a study of shared clonotypes between healthy human individuals. The table came from immunoSEQ multiplex PCR; TCRdb's copy has only in-frame clones and leaves some out. The table has fewer than 600,000 clones, about 74% seen once. Input material: PBMCs. These receptors were obtained from a woman between 40 and 50 years old in good health. Some clones in this sample may be carry-over from other donors' samples.

The sample holds one count of this clone. The chain has TRBV10-3 and TRBJ2-1; 10 positions match TRBD2. This CDR3 region has 15 residues. V shed 6 bases, J shed 6 bases, and the junction held 8 bases outside the gene matches. Looked up from germline, CDR1 is ENHRY and CDR2 is SYGVKD. CDR3 DNA: TGTGCCATCAGCTCCCGGACTAGCGGTTTCAATGAGCAGTTCTTC. This gives the protein CAISSRTSGFNEQFF.

The chain recombines TRBV10-3 with TRBJ2-6; D is perhaps TRBD1 or TRBD2 (6 bases each). V shed 4 bases and J shed 4 bases, with 11 bases lying between them. CDR1 and CDR2 (germline): ENHRY, SYGVKD. The CDR3 spans 15 residues. CDR3 sequence reads: CAISGRGTGANVLTF. CDR3 nucleotide sequence: TGTGCCATCAGTGGGAGGGGGACCGGGGCCAACGTCCTGACTTTC.

The chain joins TRBV7-9 to TRBJ1-1; possible D gene TRBD1, 6 bases. The CDR3 runs to 14 residues. Trimming left V 5 bases short and J 4 bases short, with 14 bases between. Germline V lookup: CDR1 SEHNR, CDR2 FQNEAQ (reference sequence). The CDR3 region has the DNA TGTGCCAGCAGCCCCAACAGGGTGGGCACTGAAGCTTTCTTT. Its protein is CASSPNRVGTEAFF.

This clone was picked up a small number of times. Other DNA sequences within the sample encode an identical CDR3. V gene TRBV2 combines with J gene TRBJ2-7, with D hard to call. This CDR3 has 12 amino acids. The V end lost 1 base, the J end lost 5 bases, and 6 bases lay between the germline ends. CDR1 is SNHLY, CDR2 FYNNEI, per germline. CDR3: CASSEGRNEQYF. In nucleotides, the CDR3 is TGTGCCAGCAGTGAAGGCCGGAACGAGCAGTACTTC. The full variable domain, in which reference TRBV2 and TRBJ2-7 provide the parts outside the CDR3, is EPEVTQTPSHQVTQMGQEVILRCVPISNHLYFYWYRQILGQKVEFLVSFYNNEISEKSEIFDDQFSVERPDGSNFTLKIRSTKLEDSAMYFCASSEGRNEQYFGPGTRLTVT.

As regards this clone: Being one base from a much bigger clone, this may be a read error. The chain combines TRBV11-2 with TRBJ2-2, with D perhaps TRBD1 or TRBD2 (6 bases each). This CDR3 is built from 13 residues. Germline CDR1 and CDR2: SGHAT and FQNNGV. CDR3: CASSLGGTGELLF. The DNA for the CDR3 is TGTGCCAGCAGCTTGGGGGGCACCGGGGAGCTGCTTTTT.

This rearrangement joins TRBV5-6 to TRBJ2-1, with 8 bases identical to TRBD2. Germline V gene sequence: CDR1 SGHDT, CDR2 YYEEEE. V dropped 4 bases and J dropped 5; count of bases not matched to a gene: 2. The CDR3 is made up of 13 amino acids. The CDR3 protein is CASSPGLDNEQFF. CDR3 DNA sequence: TGTGCCAGCAGCCCGGGACTAGACAATGAGCAGTTCTTC.

With respect to this clone: It differs at one base from a far larger clone, so likely a read error. In the same sample, other DNA sequences code for this CDR3. The chain couples TRBV4-2 to TRBJ2-5; D is possibly TRBD1 or TRBD2 (5 bases each). The DNA matches TRBJ2-7 better at its end, which makes the J call doubtful. Germline lookup yields CDR1 LGHNA and CDR2 YNFKEQ. The CDR3 runs 17 residues. The CDR3 bases are TGTGCCAGCAGCCTAACGATACCTAGTGGGACCTCCTACGAGCAGTACTTC. Translation: CASSLTIPSGTSYEQYF.

This chain joins TRBV6-1 and TRBJ1-2; possible D gene TRBD1, 5 bases. Germline values: CDR1 MNHNS, CDR2 SASEGT. The V end was cut by 7 bases, the J end by 7 bases, with 10 bases between. This CDR3 is 11 amino acids long. CDR3 region: CASTSGGGYTF. In DNA form, the CDR3 reads TGTGCCAGCACCTCGGGGGGTGGCTACACCTTC.

The gene calls are TRBV29-1 and TRBJ2-5; the D is unclear. The J call may not be correct, given that the DNA end is closer to TRBJ2-7. Germline CDR1 reads SQVTM; CDR2 reads ANQGSEA. CDR3 length equals 12 residues. The CDR3 nucleotides read TGCAGCGGTACCCTGGGCTCCTACGAGCAGTACTTC. Translation gives CSGTLGSYEQYF.

The V gene is TRBV29-1, the J gene TRBJ1-1; no clear D gene. Germline lookup yields CDR1 SQVTM and CDR2 ANQGSEA. The CDR3 totals 10 residues. The V end was cut by 5 bases, the J end by 3 bases, with 4 bases between. The CDR3, as DNA: TGCAGCGTTTACTACACTGAAGCTTTCTTT. As protein: CSVYYTEAFF.

CDR3 protein: CASSLSGAREQYF. For the CDR3, the DNA is TGTGCCAGCAGTCTTTCGGGGGCGCGGGAGCAGTACTTC. The gene calls are TRBV5-4 and TRBJ2-7; D possibly matches TRBD1 or TRBD2 (6 bases each). Germline V gene data show CDR1 as SGHNT and CDR2 as YYREEE (reference sequence). The V end was cut by 5 bases, the J end by 7 bases, with 16 bases between. The CDR3 has 13 amino acids.

This clone was seen repeatedly, ten times or more. J is TRBJ2-2 and V is TRBV7-9; the D gene is possibly TRBD1 (6 bases). The CDR3 loop spans 16 amino acids. V lost 6 bases and J 3 bases, leaving 17 bases between the germline ends. The V gene's germline CDR1 is SEHNR and CDR2 FQNEAQ (reference sequence). CDR3 protein: CASRLPFRGDTGELFF. The CDR3 DNA reads as TGTGCCAGCAGATTGCCGTTCAGGGGAGACACCGGGGAGCTGTTTTTT.

This chain links TRBV19 with TRBJ2-7; TRBD1 aligns across 9 bases. Germline lookup yields CDR1 LNHDA and CDR2 SQIVND (reference sequence). The CDR3 totals 16 residues. Trimming removed 3 bases from V and 3 bases from J; junction bases left unmatched: 9. This CDR3 reads CASSIETGQGYYEQYF. The CDR3 nucleotides read TGTGCCAGTAGTATCGAAACCGGACAGGGGTACTACGAGCAGTACTTC.

Details on this clone: A far more abundant clone sits one base away, making this likely a read error. V is TRBV30 and J is TRBJ2-7; tentatively, D is TRBD2 (5 bases). V was cut by 0 bases and J by 2 bases, with 17 bases left in between. There are 16 residues in the CDR3. Germline values: CDR1 GTSNPN, CDR2 SVGIG (reference sequence). CDR3: CAWSVLKEQRAYEQYF. Here the CDR3 DNA reads TGTGCCTGGAGTGTACTGAAGGAGCAGAGGGCCTACGAGCAGTACTTC.

The V call is TRBV30, the J call TRBJ1-1, with D perhaps TRBD1 (6 bases). Germline loops: CDR1 GTSNPN, CDR2 SVGIG (reference sequence). Trimming took off 0 bases at V and 11 bases at J, with 13 bases between the two ends. The CDR3 is 12 residues long. CDR3 in amino acids: CAWSVSGGAAFF. The DNA of the CDR3 is TGTGCCTGGAGTGTTTCGGGGGGCGCGGCTTTCTTT.

This chain uses TRBV19 with TRBJ2-7, with 10 nucleotides matching TRBD2. V shed 4 bases and J 0 bases; nucleotides not matched to a gene: 12. Germline V CDR1 and CDR2: LNHDA, SQIVND (reference sequence). CDR3 length: 18 amino acids. CDR3 sequence reads: CASSTGWRTSGNSYEQYF. The CDR3 region has the DNA TGTGCCAGTAGTACCGGATGGAGGACTAGCGGCAACTCCTACGAGCAGTACTTC.

The table lists this clone with a few counts. This sequence joins TRBV6-1 and TRBJ2-3; D is possibly TRBD1 (5 bases). Trimming removed 4 bases at V and 3 bases at J, with 14 bases between. This CDR3 has 15 residues. From germline, CDR1 is MNHNS and CDR2 SASEGT. The CDR3 region is CASSGGQLPTDTQYF. The CDR3 coding sequence is TGTGCCAGCAGTGGGGGCCAATTACCTACAGATACGCAGTATTTT.

The genes are TRBV27 and TRBJ2-6; no firm D call. Germline V gene lookup returns CDR1 MNHEY and CDR2 SMNVEV (reference sequence). V lost 5 bases and J 0 bases, leaving 17 bases between the germline ends. The CDR3 totals 18 residues. CDR3 in amino acids: CASSPLLAAHSGANVLTF. Here the CDR3 DNA reads TGTGCCAGCAGTCCCCTCTTGGCGGCCCACTCTGGGGCCAACGTCCTGACTTTC.

This chain uses TRBV9 with TRBJ2-3; 9 nucleotides match TRBD2. Germline-derived CDR1 and CDR2 are SGDLS and YYNGEE. The CDR3 is made up of 17 amino acids. The V and J ends lost 3 bases and 4 bases, in that order; junction bases with no gene match: 12. The CDR3 coding sequence is TGTGCCAGCAGCGACGGGACTAGCCCAATGGGGGCAGATACGCAGTATTTT. Its protein is CASSDGTSPMGADTQYF.